This TCR beta chain is from a study of blood T cells in healthy people across ages. A J-beta primer mix and a sample-barcoded 5' primer were used in a second PCR of roughly 6 to 11 cycles. MiXCR, run by TCRdb on the 5' RACE reads, gives a single entry per CDR3 protein. Among about 1.8 million distinct CDR3 sequences listed, about 50% were seen once. The CDR3 extends over 15 amino acids. CDR1 and CDR2 from the germline V gene are SGHDN and FVKESK. With 3 bases removed from V and 6 bases from J, the gap between germline ends came to 17 bases. Healthy Caucasian individuals from Russia aged about 6 to 90 served as donors.

The receptor was derived from a woman in her forties in good health. The chain uses TRBV14 and TRBJ2-5, with D unresolved. Specimen: blood. The CDR3 region is CASSHTASQPKTQYF. CDR3 in DNA: TGTGCCAGCAGCCATACAGCCTCTCAGCCGAAGACCCAGTACTTC.